Sequencing of this TCR beta chain was carried out in a study of T-cell memory formation after mild COVID-19. General study findings and limits: Clones that contracted from day 15 to 85 had balanced CD4/CD8; later expanders were CD4+ biased.

V was cut by 0 bases and J by 5 bases, with 11 bases left in between. CDR3 length equals 14 residues. The germline V gene has CDR1 SGHRS and CDR2 YFSETQ. About this clonotype: Antigen specificity is unknown.

TCRdb used MiXCR to reprocess the 5' RACE reads, holding one entry per CDR3 protein. Of around 390,000 distinct CDR3 sequences listed, 16% were seen once; the top ten hold about 22%. V and J are TRBV5-1 and TRBJ2-5; the D gene is possibly TRBD1 (6 bases). Sequenced: PBMCs or a T cell subset sorted from them (not recorded which). The clonotype was recovered from a young man who had mild COVID-19 (a few samples of this study predate the infection). Cell type and time point are not known. CDR3 sequence (DNA): TGCGCCAGCAGCTTGGCTCAGGGGTGGGAGACCCAGTACTTC. This encodes CASSLAQGWETQYF.